The present T cell receptor (beta chain) was sequenced within a study of OX40 agonist ivuxolimab in advanced cancers. Whole-study context: Partial response was recorded in three patients: one hepatocellular carcinoma and two cutaneous melanoma cases. Whole-study results and caveats: More expanded clones were seen, on average, in CD8+ T cells than in CD4+. With doses of 0.1 to 3.0 mg/kg, CD4+ and CD8+ blood T cells had undergone clonal expansion by week 6.

Sequencing used immunoSEQ multiplex PCR; TCRdb keeps in-frame clones, though not all of them. The profile shows about 100,000 clones, about nine tenths of them singletons. Losses at the gene ends were 5 bases for V and 4 bases for J; bases not matched to a gene: 13. The CDR3 has 17 amino acids. Germline V gene sequence: CDR1 SGHTA, CDR2 FQGNSA. About this clone: What it recognizes is unknown.

On cycle 4 day 1 and cycle 7 day 1, as well as at baseline, blood was sampled. The rearrangement uses TRBV7-2 and TRBJ2-2, with 7 bases matching TRBD1. Sequenced material: CD4+ or CD8+ T cells sorted from blood, taken in a trial of the OX40 agonist ivuxolimab. The clonotype was recovered from an adult with an advanced solid tumor such as melanoma, head and neck, liver or kidney cancer. The CDR3 spells CASSTRPVGTATGELFF. The CDR3 nucleotides are TGTGCCAGCAGCACGAGGCCGGTCGGGACAGCCACCGGGGAGCTGTTTTTT.